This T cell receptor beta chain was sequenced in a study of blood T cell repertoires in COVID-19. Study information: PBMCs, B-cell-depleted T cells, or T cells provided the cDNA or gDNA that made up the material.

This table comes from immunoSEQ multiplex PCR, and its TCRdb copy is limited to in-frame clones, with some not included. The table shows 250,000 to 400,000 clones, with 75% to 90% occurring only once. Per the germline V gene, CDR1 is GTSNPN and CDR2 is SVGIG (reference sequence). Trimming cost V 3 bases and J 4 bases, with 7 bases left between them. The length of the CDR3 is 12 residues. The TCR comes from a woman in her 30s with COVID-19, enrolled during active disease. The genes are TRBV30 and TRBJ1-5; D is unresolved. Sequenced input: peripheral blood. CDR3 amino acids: CAWSPRNQPQHF. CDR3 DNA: TGTGCCTGGAGCCCGAGGAATCAGCCCCAGCATTTT.